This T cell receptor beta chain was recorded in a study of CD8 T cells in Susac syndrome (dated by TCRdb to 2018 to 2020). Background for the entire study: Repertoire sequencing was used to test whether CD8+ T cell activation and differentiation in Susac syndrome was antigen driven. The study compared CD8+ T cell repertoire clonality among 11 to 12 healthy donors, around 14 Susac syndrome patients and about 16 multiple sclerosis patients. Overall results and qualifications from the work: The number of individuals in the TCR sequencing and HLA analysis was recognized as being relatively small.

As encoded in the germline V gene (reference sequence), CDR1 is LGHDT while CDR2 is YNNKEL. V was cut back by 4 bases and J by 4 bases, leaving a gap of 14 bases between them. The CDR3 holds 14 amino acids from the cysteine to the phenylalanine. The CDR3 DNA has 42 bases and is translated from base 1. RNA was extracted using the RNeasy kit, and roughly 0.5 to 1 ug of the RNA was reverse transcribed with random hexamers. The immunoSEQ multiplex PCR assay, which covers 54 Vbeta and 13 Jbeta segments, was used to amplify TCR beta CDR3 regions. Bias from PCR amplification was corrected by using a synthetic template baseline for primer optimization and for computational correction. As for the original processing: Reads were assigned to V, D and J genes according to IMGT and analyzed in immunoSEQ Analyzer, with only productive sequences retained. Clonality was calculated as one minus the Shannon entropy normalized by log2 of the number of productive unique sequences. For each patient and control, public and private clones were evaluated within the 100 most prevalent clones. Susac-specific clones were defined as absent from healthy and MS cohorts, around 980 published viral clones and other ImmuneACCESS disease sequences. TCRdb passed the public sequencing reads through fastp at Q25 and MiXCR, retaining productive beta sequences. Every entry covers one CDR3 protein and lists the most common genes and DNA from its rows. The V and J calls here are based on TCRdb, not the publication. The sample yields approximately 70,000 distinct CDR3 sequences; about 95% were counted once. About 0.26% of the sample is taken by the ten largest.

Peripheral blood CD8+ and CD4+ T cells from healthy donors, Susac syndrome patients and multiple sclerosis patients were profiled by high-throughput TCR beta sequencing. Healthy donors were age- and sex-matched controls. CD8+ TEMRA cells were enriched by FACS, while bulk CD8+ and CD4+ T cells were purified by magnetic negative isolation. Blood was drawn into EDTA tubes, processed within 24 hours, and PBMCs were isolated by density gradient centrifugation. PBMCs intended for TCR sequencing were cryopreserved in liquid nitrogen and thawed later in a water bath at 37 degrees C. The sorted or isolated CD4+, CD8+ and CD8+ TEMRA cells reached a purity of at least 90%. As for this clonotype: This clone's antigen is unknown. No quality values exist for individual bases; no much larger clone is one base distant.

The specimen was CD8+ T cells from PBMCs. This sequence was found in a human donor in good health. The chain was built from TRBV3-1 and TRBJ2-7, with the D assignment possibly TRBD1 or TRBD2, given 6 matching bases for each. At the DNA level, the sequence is TGTGCCAGCAGCCTCTCCCCGGGGGCTTACGAGCAGTACTTC. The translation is CASSLSPGAYEQYF.